The clone carrying this TCR beta chain was observed many times. Its antigen is unknown. TCRdb re-called the 5' RACE reads with MiXCR, one entry per CDR3 protein. In the table there are several thousand distinct CDR3 sequences, 1% to 1.5% of which are singletons. This sample is drawn from a study of spatial heterogeneity in lung cancer. Broader study findings: Intratumoral expanded alpha and beta TCR counts were found to track tumor mutation counts.

This sample's time point: sample taken at primary tumor resection. The sequence came from a male donor with early-stage non-small cell lung cancer. The sequences come from lung tumor tissue, collected at surgery.

The chain's CDR3 is CASSPPSGRRNEQFF. Written as DNA, the CDR3 is TGTGCCAGCAGCCCCCCTAGCGGGAGGCGGAATGAGCAGTTCTTC. This chain connects TRBV13 to TRBJ2-1; TRBD2 matches at 11 bases. The CDR3 contains 15 residues. V trimming: 5 bases; J trimming: 7 bases; junction bases outside the gene matches: 7. Germline V CDR1 and CDR2: PRHDT, FYEKMQ (reference sequence).